A selection of T cell receptor beta chains follows, all from one sample in a study of blood T cell repertoires in COVID-19. TCRdb's copy holds only in-frame clones and misses some; the assay was immunoSEQ multiplex PCR. This table holds 55,000 or so clones, around 85% found once. What was sequenced was peripheral blood. The receptors here all came from a human donor in a cohort sampled during active COVID-19. The CDR3 runs from the conserved cysteine through the conserved F or W. The order of the fields is clone size, V gene, D gene, J gene, CDR3 DNA, CDR3 protein. D genes are given only for firm matches. Clone size is stated in some rows and not others, as once, few, many or a class when expanded.

NA,TRBV5-4,NA,TRBJ2-5,TGTGCCCATGCCCGGCGAGGAGAGACCCAGTACTTC,CAHARRGETQYF
NA,TRBV18,TRBD2,TRBJ2-1,TGTGCCAGCTCACCAGCGGGAGGGGCCAATGAGCAGTTCTTC,CASSPAGGANEQFF
NA,TRBV4-2,NA,TRBJ1-4,TGTGCCAGCAGCCAAGATCTAGGAGAGGCGGGGCGGTTT,CASSQDLGEAGRF
few,TRBV7-3,TRBD2,TRBJ2-5,TGTGCCAGCAGCTCCGGACTAGCGGGAGGGCCGGAGTACTTC,CASSSGLAGGPEYF
NA,TRBV5-4,TRBD1,TRBJ1-2,TGTGCCAGCAGCCACCGCAGCAGCCGGGACAGGGGACTCTATGGCTACACCTTC,CASSHRSSRDRGLYGYTF
NA,TRBV24-1,TRBD2,TRBJ2-3,TGTGCCACCAGTGATTTGCGCGGGAGGGCCGGGACAGATACGCAGTATTTT,CATSDLRGRAGTDTQYF
NA,TRBV19,TRBD2,TRBJ2-1,TGTGCCAGTAGTAATCGCGGGAGGCCCGACAATGAGCAGTTCTTC,CASSNRGRPDNEQFF
NA,TRBV5-5,TRBD1,TRBJ1-5,TGTGCCAGCAGCTGGGGACAGGGTACGGGCGATCAGCCCCAGCATTTT,CASSWGQGTGDQPQHF
few,TRBV28,NA,TRBJ2-7,TGTGCCAGCAGTTTAACGGGCGAGCAGTACTTC,CASSLTGEQYF
NA,TRBV6-5,NA,TRBJ2-7,TGTGCCAGCAACTCCTGGCAGGACTACGAGCAGTACTTC,CASNSWQDYEQYF
NA,TRBV2,NA,TRBJ1-1,TGTGCCAGCAGTAGAACAGGGAACACTGAAGCTTTCTTT,CASSRTGNTEAFF
NA,TRBV9,TRBD2,TRBJ2-5,TGTGCCAGCAGCGTGGGGACTAGCGGGATTCAAGAGACCCAGTACTTC,CASSVGTSGIQETQYF
NA,TRBV29-1,TRBD2,TRBJ2-3,TGCAGCGTTGGGACTAGCGGCACAGATACGCAGTATTTT,CSVGTSGTDTQYF
NA,TRBV5-1,TRBD1,TRBJ2-3,TGCGCCAGCAGCCGCCGGGACAGCAGCACAGATACGCAGTATTTT,CASSRRDSSTDTQYF
once,TRBV11-1,NA,TRBJ2-1,TGTGCCAGCAGCCGGGACAACAATGAGCAGTTCTTC,CASSRDNNEQFF
NA,TRBV2,NA,TRBJ2-1,TGTGCCAGCGGGGGCGCTTCAAGCTCCTACAATGAGCAGTTCTTC,CASGGASSSYNEQFF
NA,TRBV6-5,NA,TRBJ1-1,TGTGCCAGCAGGGCCGGGGTAGGGGCTTTCTTT,CASRAGVGAFF
NA,TRBV11-3,NA,TRBJ2-7,TGTGCCAGCAGCCGGAGGGGCTACGAGCAGTACTTC,CASSRRGYEQYF
few,TRBV3-1/TRBV3-2,NA,TRBJ1-6,TGTGCCAGCAGCCTAAAGACAGGTCGGTCACCCCTCCACTTT,CASSLKTGRSPLHF
few,TRBV9,NA,TRBJ2-2,TGTGCCACCAACGTCCGGGGGTCTAGCAACACCGGGGAGCTGTTTTTT,CATNVRGSSNTGELFF
NA,TRBV24-1,TRBD1,TRBJ2-3,TGTGCCACCAGTATCCCGGGACAGGGAAACACAGATACGCAGTATTTT,CATSIPGQGNTDTQYF
NA,TRBV24-1,NA,TRBJ2-1,TGTGCCACCAGTGACACCCGGGACAAACTCTACAATGAGCAGTTCTTC,CATSDTRDKLYNEQFF
NA,TRBV6-5,NA,TRBJ1-2,TGTGCCACCAGGCGGGCCTCTAACTATGGCTACACCTTC,CATRRASNYGYTF
NA,TRBV4-2,TRBD2,TRBJ2-1,TGTGCCAGCAGCCAAGAGACTGGGCGGGAGGGATACAATGAGCAGTTCTTC,CASSQETGREGYNEQFF
few,TRBV7-9,NA,TRBJ2-2,TGTGCCAGCAGCTTAGCGATAACACTAGAAATCGGGGAGCTGTTTTTT,CASSLAITLEIGELFF
NA,TRBV2,NA,TRBJ2-1,TGTGCCAGCATTCCTCGGGACTCGAGCTCCTACAATGAGCAGTTCTTC,CASIPRDSSSYNEQFF
few,TRBV9,NA,TRBJ2-7,TGTGCCAGCAGCGTCAGCGAGACCTCCTACGAGCAGTACTTC,CASSVSETSYEQYF
NA,TRBV28,TRBD1,TRBJ1-1,TGTGCCAGCAGGAGGACAGGGGGTATGAACACTGAAGCTTTCTTT,CASRRTGGMNTEAFF
NA,TRBV7-3,TRBD2,TRBJ2-1,TGTGCCAGCAGCCGACTAGCTGGCGAGCAGTTCTTC,CASSRLAGEQFF
NA,TRBV29-1,NA,TRBJ2-7,TGCAGCGCTAAAGGACTCTCCTTCTACGAGCAGTACTTC,CSAKGLSFYEQYF
NA,TRBV4-3,NA,TRBJ2-2,TGCGCCAGCAGCCAAGATCCCGACAGGGCGGGGTACACCGGGGAGCTGTTTTTT,CASSQDPDRAGYTGELFF
NA,TRBV3-1/TRBV3-2,NA,TRBJ2-4,TGTGCCAGCAGCCCGGGAGACCTAGCCAAAAACATTCAGTACTTC,CASSPGDLAKNIQYF
NA,TRBV15,TRBD1,TRBJ2-7,TGTGCCACCAGCCCAGGGGGCGATATCTTCGAGCAGTACTTC,CATSPGGDIFEQYF
NA,TRBV4-2,NA,TRBJ1-5,TGTGCCAGCAGCCAAGACCTCAATCAGCCCCAGCATTTT,CASSQDLNQPQHF
NA,TRBV28,NA,TRBJ1-5,TGTGCCAGCAGGCTTGAAAGAGGGCCCAATCAGCCCCAGCATTTT,CASRLERGPNQPQHF
NA,TRBV3-1/TRBV3-2,NA,TRBJ1-5,TGTGCCAGCAGCCCCAGGGGTTCGCAGCCCCAGCATTTT,CASSPRGSQPQHF
NA,TRBV5-1,NA,TRBJ2-1,TGCGCCAGCAGCTTGGTGGCAGGGGGGCTCGATGAGCAGTTCTTC,CASSLVAGGLDEQFF
NA,TRBV19,TRBD1,TRBJ2-1,TGTGCCAGTAGTATTCGGACAGGCACAATTTACAATGAGCAGTTCTTC,CASSIRTGTIYNEQFF
NA,TRBV9,NA,TRBJ2-1,TGTGCCAGCAGCGTAGGGCATGAGCAGTTCTTC,CASSVGHEQFF
NA,TRBV4-1,NA,TRBJ1-5,TGCGCCAGCAGCCACAAGACGGCAGAGGGTGGGCCCCAGCATTTT,CASSHKTAEGGPQHF